Given below is one T cell receptor (beta chain) in context. The antigen remains unidentified. This sample is drawn from a study of T cell responses to AZD1222 COVID-19 vaccine. Overall study: Pooling covered second doses at about 4 or about 12 weeks. Overall study findings and caveats: Dominant CD4 TCR responses targeted spike regions 160-218 and 743-854. Within unmutated variant regions lay the reported targets of nearly half of spike-specific TCRs.

Profiling relied on immunoSEQ multiplex PCR, and the TCRdb table lists in-frame clones only, not all of them. The sample carries about 100,000 clones, about 85% recorded once. The CDR3 extends over 13 amino acids. CDR1 is LNHDA and CDR2 is SQIVND in the germline V gene (reference sequence). The V segment lost 8 bases and the J segment 4 bases; nucleotides outside the gene matches: 5. The gene calls are TRBV19 and TRBJ1-5, with 7 bases lining up with TRBD1. The TCR sequence derives from an adult in good health. This material consisted of peripheral blood, taken on day 0 of AZD1222 vaccination. As DNA, the CDR3 is TGTGCCAGTTTGGGACAGATTAATCAGCCCCAGCATTTT. This translates into CASLGQINQPQHF.